This T cell receptor (beta chain) was captured in a study of shared clonotypes between healthy human individuals. Donation came from healthy HIV-negative adults that had no recent acute infections or vaccinations. In the original workflow: ImmunoSEQ sequences covered only the junction and lacked quality scores; filtering therefore differed. Some clones are missing from TCRdb's copy, which holds only in-frame ones; the method was immunoSEQ multiplex PCR. The DNA was the basis for D and trimming; V, J and clone size are from that table. The sample includes some 2 million clones, about 95% of them seen just once. The CDR3 totals 16 residues. Germline lookup yields CDR1 SNHLY and CDR2 FYNNEI. V was pared by 4 bases and J by 0 bases, with 7 bases of the junction left unmatched. Study-wide points: Naive subsets generally had larger estimated richness than memory subsets.

Worth noting for this clone: Its antigen remains unidentified.

The sequencing sample was made of naive CD4+ T cells sorted from blood. Subset: CD45RA+ positively selected. The rearrangement joins TRBV2 to TRBJ2-7; 9 bases align to TRBD2. The source is a man younger than 35 in good health. CDR3 protein: CASSAKTSGNSYEQYF. CDR3 nucleotide sequence: TGTGCCAGCAGTGCTAAGACTAGCGGAAACTCCTACGAGCAGTACTTC.